The 8 T cell receptor beta chains below come from one sample, sequenced in a study of response to subunit inactivated influenza vaccine. TCRdb re-derived calls from the RT-PCR reads in MiXCR, one entry per CDR3 protein. The profile shows a few hundred thousand distinct CDR3 sequences, 10% to 11% of them singletons. This specimen was PBMCs from blood, taken about 40 days after vaccination. Receptor source: a man between 45 and 60 years old who received an inactivated influenza vaccine.

This clonotype has ten or more counts. This rearrangement joins TRBV6-5 to TRBJ2-3; D remains unclear. Trimming stripped 4 bases from V and 4 bases from J, with 18 bases between. CDR1 MNHEY and CDR2 SVGAGI come from the germline V gene. The CDR3 loop spans 16 amino acids. The CDR3 is CASSSDLSLNPDTQYF. The DNA of the CDR3 is TGTGCCAGCAGTTCAGACTTGAGCCTAAACCCAGATACGCAGTATTTT.

The table lists this clonotype with many counts. This sequence joins TRBV24-1 and TRBJ2-5, with D hard to call. Germline CDR1 is KGHDR and CDR2 is SFDVKD. V lost 2 bases and J lost 2, with 14 bases in between. The CDR3 contains 16 residues. In DNA, the CDR3 is TGTGCCACCAGTGATTCCGGCCGGGCCCCTCAAGAGACCCAGTACTTC. Translated, it gives CATSDSGRAPQETQYF.

Note on this clonotype: A read error is possible here, since a much larger clone lies one base away. The genes are TRBV5-1 and TRBJ1-1; D possibly corresponds to TRBD1 (5 bases). Germline CDR1 is SGHRS and CDR2 is YFSETQ. Trimming took off 4 bases at V and 0 bases at J, with 10 bases between the two ends. This CDR3 has 14 residues. The CDR3 here is CASSPEGLNTEAFF. As DNA, the CDR3 is TGCGCCAGCAGCCCGGAGGGACTGAACACTGAAGCTTTCTTT.

This clonotype occurred a few times. The rearrangement links TRBV5-1 to TRBJ2-5, with a tentative D call TRBD2 (5 bases). This CDR3 contains 15 residues. CDR1 is SGHRS, CDR2 YFSETQ, per germline. V was pared by 4 bases and J by 2 bases, with 15 bases between. The CDR3 loop is CASSRTDGRQETQYF. The DNA of the CDR3 is TGCGCCAGCAGCCGGACCGATGGGAGACAAGAGACCCAGTACTTC.

This clonotype has just a few counts. The chain couples TRBV29-1 to TRBJ2-1, with 7 bases aligning to TRBD2. The germline V gene has CDR1 SQVTM and CDR2 ANQGSEA. There are 13 residues in the CDR3. With V trimmed by 6 bases and J by 3 bases, 5 bases remained unmatched. CDR3 in DNA: TGCAGCGTCCTAGCGGACTTCTACAATGAGCAGTTCTTC. Translation: CSVLADFYNEQFF.

The table lists this clonotype with many counts. The rearrangement links TRBV6-5 to TRBJ2-7; D may be TRBD1 (6 bases). Germline V gene sequence: CDR1 MNHEY, CDR2 SVGAGI. Trimming cost V 2 bases and J 5 bases, with 16 bases left between them. The CDR3 length is 15 residues. The CDR3 loop reads CASSYTGNLGHEQYF. For the CDR3, the DNA is TGTGCCAGCAGTTACACAGGGAATTTGGGCCACGAGCAGTACTTC.

The chain is built from TRBV29-1 and TRBJ2-1; 9 nucleotides agree with TRBD1. The CDR3 extends over 13 amino acids. J lost 4 bases, V lost 6 bases, and 4 bases had no gene match. Germline CDR1 is SQVTM and CDR2 is ANQGSEA. As DNA, the CDR3 is TGCAGCGTCGCGGGACAGGGATACAATGAGCAGTTCTTC. It is translated as CSVAGQGYNEQFF.

The rearrangement links TRBV12-3 or TRBV12-4 to TRBJ2-3; tentatively, D is TRBD1 or TRBD2 (6 bases each). The V and J ends lost 4 bases and 3 bases respectively, with 14 bases between them. The CDR3 spans 15 residues. The CDR3 region is CASSSGASETDTQYF. The CDR3 coding sequence is TGTGCCAGCAGTTCGGGGGCTAGCGAGACAGATACGCAGTATTTT.